One sample yielded the 10 T cell receptor beta chains listed below, sequenced in a study of cytomegalovirus exposure and HLA in healthy donors. The PCR had 60 Vbeta and 13 Jbeta primers. TCRdb's table, derived via immunoSEQ multiplex PCR, lists solely in-frame clones and lacks some. Among fewer than 200,000 clones listed, roughly 79% were seen once. Input material: PBMCs. The receptors were sampled from a man aged 25-45 years in good health and CMV-seronegative.

The genes are TRBV28 and TRBJ2-7; D gene ambiguous. Trimming shortened V by 3 bases and J by 6 bases, and 9 bases separated the two germline ends. CDR1 and CDR2 (germline): MDHEN, SYDVKM. The CDR3 sequence is 12 residues long. The CDR3 loop is CASSFRLAEQYF. In nucleotides, the CDR3 is TGTGCCAGCAGTTTTCGCTTGGCCGAGCAGTACTTC.

The chain combines TRBV7-6 with TRBJ2-1; D is unclear. This CDR3 has 12 amino acids. V gave up 5 bases and J gave up 9 bases, with 11 bases separating them. The germline V gene encodes CDR1 SGHVS and CDR2 FNYEAQ. In DNA form, the CDR3 reads TGTGCCAGCAGCAGTGAGGCCCCTGAGCAGTTCTTC. It codes for CASSSEAPEQFF.

CDR3 DNA sequence: TGTGCCAGCAGCGTACTGGGGACAGGGGGCGGGGAGACCCAGTACTTC. It encodes CASSVLGTGGGETQYF. The chain employs TRBV9 and TRBJ2-5; TRBD1 aligns across 12 bases. The CDR3 consists of 16 residues. Germline CDR1 reads SGDLS; CDR2 reads YYNGEE. The J segment lost 5 bases and the V segment lost 1 base, leaving 6 bases of the junction unmatched.

This chain uses TRBV6-5 with TRBJ1-1; tentatively, D is TRBD1 (5 bases). The CDR3 spans 12 residues. Trimming cost V 2 bases and J 12 bases, with 13 bases left between them. CDR1 is MNHEY and CDR2 is SVGAGI in the germline V gene. As DNA, the CDR3 is TGTGCCAGCAGTTACCAGGGAATCACGCCTTTCTTT. It is translated as CASSYQGITPFF.

The chain links TRBV6-1 to TRBJ1-6; D unclear. This CDR3 spans 16 amino acids. Germline-derived CDR1 and CDR2 are MNHNS and SASEGT. The V gene lost 0 bases and the J gene lost 5 bases, with 11 bases spanning the gap. CDR3 loop: CASSEAVRRNNSPLHF. CDR3 sequence (DNA): TGTGCCAGCAGTGAAGCGGTCCGTAGAAATAATTCACCCCTCCACTTT.

The chain has TRBV14 and TRBJ2-5, with 13 bases matching TRBD2. Trimming removed 4 bases from V and 5 bases from J; junction bases left unmatched: 13. The germline V gene has CDR1 SGHDN and CDR2 FVKESK. The CDR3 spans 18 residues. The CDR3 sequence is CASSRYAGTSGNRETQYF. The CDR3 DNA sequence: TGTGCCAGCAGCCGCTATGCCGGGACTAGCGGGAACAGGGAGACCCAGTACTTC.

The V call is TRBV28, the J call TRBJ2-7; TRBD1 aligns across 9 bases. This CDR3 has 14 amino acids. V shed 4 bases, J shed 4 bases, and the junction held 5 bases outside the gene matches. Germline assignment: CDR1 MDHEN and CDR2 SYDVKM. Here the CDR3 DNA reads TGTGCCAGCAGTTCCCCACAGGGGGCGTACGAGCAGTACTTC. It codes for CASSSPQGAYEQYF.

This sequence joins TRBV30 and TRBJ2-5; the match to TRBD1 covers 10 bases. The V segment lost 0 bases and the J segment 5 bases; nucleotides outside the gene matches: 6. Germline CDR1 is GTSNPN and CDR2 is SVGIG (reference sequence). There are 15 residues in the CDR3. This CDR3 reads CAWSVTGGAKETQYF. The CDR3 DNA follows: TGTGCCTGGAGTGTGACAGGGGGCGCCAAGGAGACCCAGTACTTC.

This clone showed up just once. This chain connects TRBV6-5 to TRBJ1-5; 9 bases are shared with TRBD1. V was pared by 5 bases and J by 6 bases, with 5 bases of the junction left unmatched. Germline V gene data show CDR1 as MNHEY and CDR2 as SVGAGI. The CDR3 is 14 residues long. In DNA, the CDR3 is TGTGCCAGCAGTGCCACAGGGGGCGGTCAGCCCCAGCATTTT. Translation gives CASSATGGGQPQHF.

This clone came up once. This chain joins TRBV28 and TRBJ2-7; D is undetermined. This CDR3 comprises 11 residues. In germline, CDR1 is MDHEN, CDR2 SYDVKM. V lost 8 bases, J lost 1 base, and 6 bases lay in between. The CDR3 protein is CASLRSYEQYF. CDR3 in DNA: TGTGCCAGCCTGAGGTCCTACGAGCAGTACTTC.